This T cell receptor beta chain was profiled in a study of blood T cell repertoires in COVID-19. As for the study in general: The origin of the acute and convalescent COVID-19 samples was the United States, Italy and Spain. In each case, the material was cDNA or gDNA derived from T cells, B-cell-depleted T cells, or PBMCs.

Unmatched junction bases numbered 12, after V lost 7 bases and J lost 11 bases. There are 14 residues in the CDR3. The germline V gene encodes CDR1 SNHLY and CDR2 FYNNEI. One Seattle source followed patients from active infection through their disease course. As processed by the authors: It was from reference gene primer amplification that nucleated cell counts were estimated. TCRdb's copy holds only in-frame clones and misses some; the assay was immunoSEQ multiplex PCR. The V and J calls and clone size were taken over from that table, and D and trimming were inferred from the DNA. The table lists about 230,000 clones, 86% of them singletons.

The chain combines TRBV2 with TRBJ2-1; the match to TRBD2 covers 9 bases. Sequencing used peripheral blood. The TCR sequence derives from a man over 45 with COVID-19, enrolled during active disease. The CDR3 DNA is TGTGCCAGCATGATGCGGGGGGGCCAGAATAAGCAGTTCTTC. Amino acid sequence: CASMMRGGQNKQFF.